This T cell receptor beta chain was found in a study of vaccination effects on CD4 cells after COVID-19 (dated by TCRdb to between 2021 and 2023). Concerning the study at large: To identify antigen-specific CD4+ T cell clonotypes by their expansion, the ViraFEST assay first stimulated PBMC with viral peptide pools and then applied TCR sequencing. The study compared SARS-CoV-2 spike-specific CD4+ TCR repertoires before and after mRNA vaccination in COVID-19 convalescent patients and infection-naive vaccine recipients. Approximately 2 million PBMC per well were cultured with approximately 10 ug/ml peptides in IMDM containing roughly 5% human AB serum, approximately 9.9 IU/ml IL-2 and gentamicin. Cultures from other donors in the study were sequenced using the Oncomine TCR Beta short-read assay on an Illumina iSeq 100. A total of 10 COVID-19 convalescent patients and a handful of SARS-CoV-2-naive healthy vaccine recipients were included in the full study. Each participant got two doses of an mRNA SARS-CoV-2 vaccine, either BNT162b2 or mRNA-1273. What the study reported, not specific to this receptor: The study was limited by a small number of convalescent patients and lacked early post-infection timepoints. Both infection-induced and vaccine-induced clones contracted markedly at late post-vaccination timepoints, which is consistent with waning T cell responses. In healthy vaccine recipients, vaccine-induced clones were almost all SARS-CoV-2 mono-reactive, with only 1 of 255 cross-reactive with common cold coronaviruses.

After more than 9 days of culture, CD4+ T cells were isolated with the EasySep CD4+ T cell isolation kit. Negative nucleocapsid antibody results before and after vaccination confirmed that the healthy vaccine recipients had no prior SARS-CoV-2 infection. On days 3 and 7, half of the culture medium was replaced with fresh IL-2-containing medium. Unless otherwise noted, each peptide stimulation condition was cultured in triplicate wells. Using Ficoll-Paque Plus gradient centrifugation, PBMC were separated from whole blood and then either used fresh or cryopreserved at -140C. The QIAamp micro DNA kit was used to extract genomic DNA from the cultured CD4+ T cells. V was cut back by 3 bases and J by 5 bases, leaving a gap of 19 bases between them. The CDR3, from cysteine to phenylalanine, totals 16 residues. Of the read, only the CDR3 DNA is kept; its 48 bases are in frame from base 1. The germline V gene sets CDR1 to MDHEN and CDR2 to SYDVKM.

For this clone: The specificity of this receptor is unknown. Per-base quality was not reported, and no clone a single base away is much larger than it.

The library was built by means of the immunoSEQ multiplex PCR assay. TCR beta CDR3 sequencing was performed on DNA from the cultured, isolated CD4+ T cells. Per the original workflow: Non-productive TCR sequences were removed and reads were trimmed to the CDR3 region, keeping CDR3s of at least 7 amino acids. Antigen-specific clonotypes were identified with the MANAFEST web app by comparing expansion in peptide wells against reference cultures. To count as positive, a clone had to show expansion at FDR<0.05 compared with the reference and with all other wells, an odds ratio above 5, and a frequency above 0.1% in two replicate wells. A clonotype was defined as cross-reactive if the clonotype was significantly expanded both in SARS-CoV-2 spike wells and in at least one common cold coronavirus spike condition. Levenshtein distance calculated with the stringdist R package was used to assess CDR3 similarity, and unrooted trees were constructed with ape in R 3.6.1. The clones in this table, taken by TCRdb from immuneACCESS, are in-frame only. Not every clone is retained; where verified, under half of the shortfall comes from an unresolved V gene, and the cause of the rest is unknown. That table furnishes V, J and clone size, whereas the DNA furnished D and trimming. A total of 50,000 to 75,000 clones appear in this sample, roughly 80% of them only once. The top ten constitute 3% to 3.5% of the sample.

The source was CD4+ T cells from PBMCs cultured without peptide, collected before COVID-19 vaccination. This clonotype was obtained from a human donor who received a COVID-19 vaccine. Rearrangement joined TRBV28 to TRBJ1-1; the D gene assignment is ambiguous. The DNA reads TGTGCCAGCAGTTTCAGAGAGGGCCGGCCGGTTACTGAAGCTTTCTTT. Translated, this gives CASSFREGRPVTEAFF. The variable domain in full, with residues beyond the CDR3 obtained from the reference TRBV28 and TRBJ1-1 genes, is DVKVTQSSRYLVKRTGEKVFLECVQDMDHENMFWYRQDPGLGLRLIYFSYDVKMKEKGDIPEGYSVSREKKERFSLILESASTNQTSMYLCASSFREGRPVTEAFFGQGTRLTVV.